This TCR beta chain was identified during a study of a mutant IDH1 vaccine in newly diagnosed glioma. Germline CDR1 and CDR2: SGHAT and FQNNGV. The CDR3 totals 16 residues. Documented time point: baseline, week 1 (first vaccination visit). Treatment reported: pre-vaccination baseline after standard-of-care therapy. Assay used: immunoSEQ multiplex PCR; TCRdb lists only in-frame clones, some missing. Of over 75,000 clones listed, approximately 90% were seen once; the top ten hold roughly 0.54%. The chain is built from TRBV11-2 and TRBJ2-5; 7 bases line up with TRBD2. The J call may be in error: the DNA end matches TRBJ2-7 better. Sample: PBMCs, taken from a glioma patient treated with radiotherapy, temozolomide or both. This clonotype was obtained from a woman aged 45 to 65 with glioma. DNA of the CDR3: TGTGCCAGCAGCTTAGGGTCGCTAGCGGAAGCCTACGAGCAGTACTTC. Residues: CASSLGSLAEAYEQYF.